The subject of this entry is one T cell receptor beta chain. This clone showed up just once. This receptor's antigen is unknown. No qualities accompany the bases; no much larger clone lies one base away. Spanning cysteine to phenylalanine, the CDR3 consists of 15 amino acids. The kept DNA is CDR3 alone, 45 bases in frame from the first base. V has 5 bases trimmed and J has 7 bases trimmed; junction bases matching no gene number 13. Sequences LGHDT (CDR1) and YNNKEL (CDR2) are obtained from the germline V gene (reference sequence). The data stem from a study of blood T cell repertoires in COVID-19 (dated by TCRdb to the early 2020s). At the level of the whole study: Samples from collaborators originated in the United States, Italy and Spain and spanned both the acute and convalescent phases of COVID-19. The material from the prospective study consisted of cDNA or gDNA derived from T cells, B-cell-depleted T cells, or PBMCs. Subjects who had been exposed to COVID-19, were actively infected with it, or had recovered from it provided the deeply sampled blood TCRbeta repertoires that made up the dataset. The repertoires were released in a freely available public database intended as a resource for research on the immune response to SARS-CoV-2. The samples were drawn from the first 160 participants of the ongoing ImmuneRACE study and from under 1,500 subjects provided by 6 global collaborators. Nearly every sample came with metadata listing a de-identified subject ID, COVID-19 status, age in years and sex. Where available, HLA class I and class II types were taken from metadata supplied by the sample provider and were not determined by assay-based typing. General study outcomes and caveats: How much clinical and demographic metadata was included differed by source and by participant, and the metadata was provided uncurated.

Whole blood was collected in K2EDTA tubes by collaborating institutions according to the institutions' own protocols. For TCRbeta analysis, collaborator samples were shipped as frozen whole blood, as isolated PBMCs, or as DNA extracted from either sample type. TCRbeta CDR3 regions were amplified from genomic DNA using the immunoSEQ Assay, a bias-controlled multiplex PCR. In the source study's methods: The number of nucleated cells in each sample was estimated from the amplification of reference gene primers within the assay. To quantify the absolute abundance of each unique TCRbeta CDR3 rearrangement, sequence reads were collapsed and filtered. For each sample, productive Simpson clonality was calculated as the square root of Simpson's diversity index over productive rearrangements. The table comes from immuneACCESS by way of TCRdb, which keeps in-frame sequences with V and J called. Part of the clones is missing from these tables; in studies checked, under half for an unresolved V gene and the rest for unknown reasons. V and J calls plus clone size are reproduced from that table; the DNA served to infer D and trimming. The sample profile shows tens of thousands of clones; about 90% of them were found once. The top ten clonotypes cover 8.5% to 10% of the sample.

Material for sequencing was peripheral blood. This clonotype originated in a human donor in a cohort sampled during active COVID-19. The chain couples TRBV3-1 (or the pseudogene TRBV3-2) to TRBJ2-7, with 8 bases aligning to TRBD1. The CDR3 reads as follows: CASSTRTGFSNEQYF. The DNA sequence is TGTGCCAGCAGCACCCGGACAGGGTTCAGTAATGAGCAGTACTTC.